Below are 31 T cell receptor beta chains sequenced from a single sample in a study of blood T cells in healthy people across ages. Sample-barcoded 5' priming and a J-beta primer mix drove a second PCR of 7 to 11 cycles. TCRdb used MiXCR to reprocess the 5' RACE reads, holding one entry per CDR3 protein. The sample has about 670,000 distinct CDR3 sequences; about 50% are singletons. Specimen: blood. The receptors shown here come from a woman older than 75 in good health.

The CDR3 here is CASSLSTSGRFSSYEQYF. In DNA form, the CDR3 reads TGTGCCAGCAGTTTATCTACTAGCGGGAGGTTCAGCTCCTACGAGCAGTACTTC. The chain has TRBV27 and TRBJ2-7; 12 nucleotides match TRBD2. The germline V gene has CDR1 MNHEY and CDR2 SMNVEV (reference sequence). The CDR3 spans 18 residues. Germline trimming cut 0 bases from V and 0 bases from J; bases unmatched to any gene: 6.

The rearrangement uses TRBV7-3 and TRBJ2-7, with D possibly matching TRBD1 (6 bases). Germline V CDR1 and CDR2: SGHTA, FQGTGA. Between the trimmed V and J ends, which lost 4 bases and 0 bases, there was a span of 13 bases. This CDR3 has 15 residues. The CDR3 bases are TGTGCCAGCAGCTCTAAACAGGGCCTCTCCTACGAGCAGTACTTC. Translating gives CASSSKQGLSYEQYF.

The chain joins TRBV2 to TRBJ2-2; the D is unclear. There are 15 residues in the CDR3. Germline V CDR1 and CDR2: SNHLY, FYNNEI. Trimming stripped 5 bases from V and 4 bases from J, with 14 bases between. As DNA, the CDR3 is TGTGCCAGCAGTCCGTCCCGGGCGGCCACCGGGGAGCTGTTTTTT. Amino acids: CASSPSRAATGELFF.

This clonotype was seen ten or more times. V usage is TRBV7-2 and J usage is TRBJ2-1; TRBD2 matches 10 bases. The junction had 9 bases not matched to a gene; V was cut back by 0 bases and J by 4 bases. CDR3 length: 18 amino acids. Per germline, CDR1 SGHTA and CDR2 FQGNSA. This CDR3 reads CASSLAGSGGINYNEQFF. The CDR3 DNA reads as TGTGCCAGCAGCTTAGCGGGTAGCGGGGGGATAAATTACAATGAGCAGTTCTTC.

The chain combines TRBV27 with TRBJ1-2; the D gene is possibly TRBD1 (5 bases). The length of the CDR3 is 13 residues. Germline V gene data show CDR1 as MNHEY and CDR2 as SMNVEV (reference sequence). V lost 4 bases and J lost 0, with 6 bases in between. The CDR3 loop is CASSWTPNYGYTF. The CDR3, as DNA: TGTGCCAGCAGTTGGACACCTAACTATGGCTACACCTTC.

This clonotype appeared a few times. CDR3 sequence (DNA): TGCAGTGCTAGAGTGACAGGGGGCACCGGGGAGCTGTTTTTT. Its translation: CSARVTGGTGELFF. This chain joins TRBV20-1 and TRBJ2-2; TRBD1 matches at 9 bases. V shed 1 base and J 4 bases; nucleotides not matched to a gene: 1. The CDR3 runs to 14 residues. The germline V gene encodes CDR1 DFQATT and CDR2 SNEGSKA (reference sequence).

This clonotype showed up many times. This sequence joins TRBV2 and TRBJ2-1, with a weak D call TRBD2 (5 bases). The ends were cut back, 7 bases at V and 7 bases at J, with 11 bases in the middle. There are 12 residues in the CDR3. Looked up from germline, CDR1 is SNHLY and CDR2 is FYNNEI. CDR3 sequence: CASITGKNEQFF. For the CDR3, the DNA is TGTGCCAGCATTACCGGGAAGAATGAGCAGTTCTTC.

This clonotype showed up just a few times. The chain uses TRBV5-6 and TRBJ2-1; D is perhaps TRBD1 or TRBD2 (5 bases each). Per the germline V gene, CDR1 is SGHDT and CDR2 is YYEEEE. The CDR3 runs to 15 residues. Trimming pared 2 bases from V and 4 bases from J, leaving 13 bases between. CDR3 in DNA: TGTGCCAGCAGCTTTGAGGGGTGGGTTTACAATGAGCAGTTCTTC. It yields the protein CASSFEGWVYNEQFF.

This clonotype was recorded a few times. A read error may explain this, as a much larger clone is one base away. The chain links TRBV9 to TRBJ2-7; D ambiguous. Germline CDR1 reads SGDLS; CDR2 reads YYNGEE. Trimming removed 3 bases from V and 7 bases from J, with 17 bases in between. The CDR3 has 14 residues. CDR3 nucleotides: TGTGCCAGCAGCGGAGCCCTCCTCAGCAATGAGCAGTACTTC. This encodes CASSGALLSNEQYF.

Remarks on this clonotype: Being one base from a much bigger clone, this may be a read error. This rearrangement joins TRBV20-1 to TRBJ2-7; D is ambiguous. Germline V lookup: CDR1 DFQATT, CDR2 SNEGSKA (reference sequence). This CDR3 comprises 13 residues. The CDR3 DNA is TGCAGTGCCCATCCCGGCCGAGTCGTCGAGCATTACTTC. Translated, it gives CSAHPGRVVEHYF.

Details on this clonotype: Given a much more abundant clone one base away, this may be a read error. The chain joins TRBV7-2 to TRBJ2-5, with D tentatively TRBD2 (6 bases). CDR1 and CDR2 from the germline V gene are SGHTA and FQGNSA. The CDR3 runs 15 residues. V was cut by 6 bases and J by 11 bases, with 25 bases left in between. The CDR3 DNA sequence: TGTGCCAGCAGTTATCCGGGACTCCCTCCTGTTGAGCAGTACTTC. Encoded protein: CASSYPGLPPVEQYF.

This clonotype was counted at least ten times. The genes are TRBV10-2 and TRBJ2-1; 9 positions agree with TRBD1. Germline V gene sequence: CDR1 WSHSY, CDR2 SAAADI. V lost 2 bases and J lost 2; bases outside the gene matches: 7. The CDR3 is 17 amino acids. The DNA for the CDR3 is TGCGCCAGCAGTGAGATTTCGGGGACAGGGCCCTACAATGAGCAGTTCTTC. Protein product: CASSEISGTGPYNEQFF.

This clonotype showed up just a few times. The rearrangement uses TRBV7-2 and TRBJ1-6; D may be TRBD1 (6 bases). The CDR3 sequence is 16 residues long. Trimming took off 7 bases at V and 7 bases at J, with 20 bases between the two ends. Germline V gene data show CDR1 as SGHTA and CDR2 as FQGNSA. The CDR3 reads CASNPKGGGYNSPLHF. The DNA of the CDR3 is TGTGCCAGCAATCCGAAGGGGGGCGGATACAATTCACCCCTCCACTTT.

This clonotype was detected a few times. This chain links TRBV2 with TRBJ2-1; the D is unclear. CDR3 length: 12 residues. Deletions cut 1 base from V and 9 bases from J, with 7 bases between. Germline lookup yields CDR1 SNHLY and CDR2 FYNNEI. The CDR3 bases are TGTGCCAGCAGTGAAGGGACGAGTGAGCAGTTCTTC. It yields the protein CASSEGTSEQFF.

This clonotype was recorded only once. The rearrangement joins TRBV3-1 to TRBJ2-6, with D perhaps TRBD1 (5 bases). This CDR3 is 17 amino acids long. The V and J ends lost 3 bases and 2 bases respectively, with 14 bases between them. In germline, CDR1 is LGHDT, CDR2 YNNKEL (reference sequence). The DNA of the CDR3 is TGTGCCAGCAGCCAGTCCGGAAAGGGGACTGGGGCCAACGTCCTGACTTTC. Protein: CASSQSGKGTGANVLTF.

This clonotype was detected ten times or more. The rearrangement links TRBV6-6 to TRBJ2-3; 9 bases line up with TRBD2. The germline CDR1 and CDR2 sequences are MNHNY and SVGAGI (reference sequence). The CDR3 sequence is 16 residues long. Trimming cost V 6 bases and J 4 bases; bases outside gene matches: 11. This CDR3 reads CASRRLAGGKADTQYF. CDR3 DNA: TGTGCCAGCAGGAGACTGGCGGGGGGGAAGGCAGATACGCAGTATTTT.

This clonotype has a count of ten or more. The chain links TRBV5-1 to TRBJ2-7, with TRBD1 matching over 8 bases. Germline CDR1 and CDR2: SGHRS and YFSETQ. J gave up 6 bases and V 6 bases, and 14 bases lay outside the gene matches. CDR3 length equals 15 residues. CDR3 sequence (DNA): TGCGCCAGCACCCTATTCCGGGACAGGCCAGGCGAGCAGTACTTC. Protein: CASTLFRDRPGEQYF. Drawing the rest from reference TRBV5-1 and TRBJ2-7, the complete variable domain is KAGVTQTPRYLIKTRGQQVTLSCSPISGHRSVSWYQQTPGQGLQFLFEYFSETQRNKGNFPGRFSGRQFSNSRSEMNVSTLELGDSALYLCASTLFRDRPGEQYFGPGTRLTVT.

Concerning this clonotype itself: The junction departs from germline at one end; a sequencing error may be responsible. The V gene is TRBV28, the J gene TRBJ2-5; 7 bases align to TRBD1. This CDR3 has 15 amino acids. CDR1 is MDHEN, CDR2 SYDVKM, per germline. The DNA for the CDR3 is TGTGCCAGCAGCCCCCAACGGGACAGCCAAAAGACCCAGTACTTC. This sequence encodes CASSPQRDSQKTQYF.

This clonotype showed up many times. The chain is built from TRBV12-3 or TRBV12-4 and TRBJ2-1, with 10 bases fitting TRBD2. This CDR3 comprises 18 residues. V was clipped by 4 bases and J by 0 bases; unmatched bases: 9. The CDR3 is CASSSRGLAVSSYNEQFF. As DNA, the CDR3 is TGTGCCAGCAGTTCCCGCGGACTAGCGGTAAGCTCCTACAATGAGCAGTTCTTC.

This chain links TRBV5-4 with TRBJ2-1; 7 bases match TRBD2. This CDR3 comprises 16 residues. The V gene end was trimmed by 4 bases and the J gene end by 9 bases; junction bases not matched to a gene: 16. The germline V gene has CDR1 SGHNT and CDR2 YYREEE (reference sequence). The CDR3 here is CASSPLRAGATCEQFF. The CDR3 nucleotides are TGTGCCAGCAGCCCCCTGCGGGCGGGAGCGACCTGTGAGCAGTTCTTC.

This chain links TRBV2 with TRBJ2-3, with a possible D match to TRBD1 (5 bases). The CDR3 contains 14 residues. Germline V gene data show CDR1 as SNHLY and CDR2 as FYNNEI. Trimming left V 7 bases short and J 6 bases short, with 17 bases between. The CDR3 region has the DNA TGTGCCAGCAATGGTCAGGGAAGTTCGGATACGCAGTATTTT. It codes for CASNGQGSSDTQYF.

The chain carries TRBV18 and TRBJ2-2; TRBD2 might be the D (7 bases). Looked up from germline, CDR1 is KGHSH and CDR2 is LQKENI. The CDR3 consists of 16 residues. V lost 2 bases and J lost 4, with 14 bases in between. This CDR3 reads CASSPAGAGGTGELFF. The DNA of the CDR3 is TGTGCCAGCTCACCAGCGGGGGCTGGTGGCACCGGGGAGCTGTTTTTT.

This clonotype was picked up many times. The V call is TRBV29-1, the J call TRBJ2-1; 9 nucleotides line up with TRBD1. The V and J ends lost 6 bases and 6 bases, in that order; junction bases with no gene match: 3. Per the germline V gene, CDR1 is SQVTM and CDR2 is ANQGSEA. The CDR3 has 12 residues. In nucleotides, the CDR3 is TGCAGCGTACAGGGGGCCACCAATGAGCAGTTCTTC. It is translated as CSVQGATNEQFF.

The rearrangement links TRBV7-6 to TRBJ2-3, with D unresolved. Trimming took off 5 bases at V and 0 bases at J, with 12 bases between the two ends. Germline values: CDR1 SGHVS, CDR2 FNYEAQ. CDR3 length: 15 amino acids. CDR3: CASSGEVFSTDTQYF. CDR3 sequence (DNA): TGTGCCAGCAGCGGCGAGGTTTTTAGCACAGATACGCAGTATTTT.

This clonotype was seen many times. V usage is TRBV7-2 and J usage is TRBJ2-2; TRBD2 matches 11 bases. Germline V gives CDR1 SGHTA, CDR2 FQGNSA. The CDR3 contains 16 residues. The junction had 5 bases not matched to a gene; V was cut back by 4 bases and J by 4 bases. CDR3 bases: TGTGCCAGCAGCTATAGCGGGAGGGCCCCCACCGGGGAGCTGTTTTTT. It is translated as CASSYSGRAPTGELFF.

The chain employs TRBV29-1 and TRBJ1-2, with D possibly TRBD1 on 5 matching bases. CDR1 is SQVTM, CDR2 ANQGSEA, per germline. CDR3 length: 13 residues. Trimming cost V 6 bases and J 4 bases, with 15 bases left between them. Written as DNA, the CDR3 is TGCAGCGTCGGCGGGGGACCTAGCTATGGCTACACCTTC. This translates into CSVGGGPSYGYTF.

A note on this clonotype: A read error is possible here, since a much larger clone lies one base away. This chain connects TRBV3-1 to TRBJ2-1, with D possibly being TRBD1 or TRBD2 (5 bases each). The CDR3 has 15 amino acids. The germline V gene has CDR1 LGHDT and CDR2 YNNKEL (reference sequence). Trimming took off 5 bases at V and 1 base at J, with 12 bases between the two ends. This CDR3 reads CASSGQRGSYNEQFF. Written as DNA, the CDR3 is TGTGCCAGCAGCGGGCAGAGGGGTTCCTACAATGAGCAGTTCTTC.

Worth noting for this clonotype: This sequence may be a read error, since a much larger clone differs from it by one base. The CDR3 spells CASSSRRGQETQYF. CDR3 coding DNA: TGTGCCAGCAGTTCCAGAAGGGGCCAAGAGACCCAGTACTTC. The chain couples TRBV12-3 or TRBV12-4 to TRBJ2-5; maybe TRBD1 (5 bases). This CDR3 has 14 residues. Trimming removed 4 bases from V and 1 base from J, with 10 bases in between.

The chain links TRBV4-2 to TRBJ2-1, with 7 positions matching TRBD2. The V and J ends lost 4 bases and 4 bases, in that order; junction bases with no gene match: 7. Germline V gives CDR1 LGHNA, CDR2 YNFKEQ. This CDR3 spans 15 amino acids. The DNA of the CDR3 is TGTGCCAGCAGCCCCGCAGGGACTAAGTACAATGAGCAGTTCTTC. Encoded protein: CASSPAGTKYNEQFF.

Remarks on this clonotype: A much bigger clone sits one base away, suggesting this may be a read error. The chain employs TRBV7-2 and TRBJ2-1; TRBD1 matches 11 bases. The length of the CDR3 is 14 residues. V lost 10 bases to trimming and J lost 9 bases; unmatched junction nucleotides: 11. From germline, CDR1 is SGHTA and CDR2 FQGNSA. This chain's CDR3 is CANSGQGALGEQFF. Written as DNA, the CDR3 is TGTGCCAACAGTGGACAGGGGGCGCTAGGTGAGCAGTTCTTC.

Concerning this clonotype itself: This could be a read error, since a much larger clone is one nucleotide away. The CDR3: CASSQRGGELFF. The CDR3 DNA sequence: TGTGCCAGCAGCCAGCGGGGAGGGGAGCTGTTTTTT. This chain connects TRBV7-3 to TRBJ2-2; 7 nucleotides align to TRBD2. With 5 bases clipped from V and 8 bases from J, the junction kept 2 bases outside the gene matches. This CDR3 has 12 residues. The germline gives CDR1 SGHTA, CDR2 FQGTGA.